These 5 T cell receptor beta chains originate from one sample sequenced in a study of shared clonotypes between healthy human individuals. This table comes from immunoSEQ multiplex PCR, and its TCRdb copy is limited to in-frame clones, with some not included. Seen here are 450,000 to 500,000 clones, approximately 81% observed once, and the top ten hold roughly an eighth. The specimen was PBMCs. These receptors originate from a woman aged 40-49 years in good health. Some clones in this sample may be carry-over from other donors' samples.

CDR3 protein: CASSLGLAGSYEQYF. The CDR3 coding sequence is TGTGCCAGCAGCCTGGGACTAGCGGGATCCTACGAGCAGTACTTC. V and J are TRBV7-3 and TRBJ2-7; 13 nucleotides line up with TRBD2. V was clipped by 5 bases and J by 1 base; unmatched bases: 2. CDR1 is SGHTA and CDR2 is FQGTGA in the germline V gene. The CDR3 sequence is 15 residues long.

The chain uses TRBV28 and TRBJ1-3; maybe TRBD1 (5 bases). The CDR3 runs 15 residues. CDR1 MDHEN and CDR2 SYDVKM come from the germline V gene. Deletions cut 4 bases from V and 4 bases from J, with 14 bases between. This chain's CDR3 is CASSSPGETGNTIYF. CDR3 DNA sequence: TGTGCCAGCAGTTCTCCGGGGGAGACAGGAAACACCATATATTTT.

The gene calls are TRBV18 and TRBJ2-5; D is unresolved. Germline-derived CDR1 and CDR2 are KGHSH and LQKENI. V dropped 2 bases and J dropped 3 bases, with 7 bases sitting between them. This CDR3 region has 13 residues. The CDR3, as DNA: TGTGCCAGCTCACCAAGGTCTGAAGAGACCCAGTACTTC. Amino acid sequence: CASSPRSEETQYF.

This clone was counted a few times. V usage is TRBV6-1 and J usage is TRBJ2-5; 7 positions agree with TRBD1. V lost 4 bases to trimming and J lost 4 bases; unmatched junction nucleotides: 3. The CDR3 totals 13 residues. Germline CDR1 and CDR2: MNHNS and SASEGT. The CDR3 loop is CASSAGTVETQYF. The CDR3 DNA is TGTGCCAGCAGTGCAGGGACAGTAGAGACCCAGTACTTC.

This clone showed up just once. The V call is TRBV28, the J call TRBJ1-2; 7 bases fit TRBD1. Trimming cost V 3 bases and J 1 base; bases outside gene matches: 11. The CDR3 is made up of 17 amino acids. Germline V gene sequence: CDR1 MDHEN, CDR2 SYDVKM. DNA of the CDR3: TGTGCCAGCAGTTTTCACCCAGGGGGGGACCGTAACTATGGCTACACCTTC. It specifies CASSFHPGGDRNYGYTF.